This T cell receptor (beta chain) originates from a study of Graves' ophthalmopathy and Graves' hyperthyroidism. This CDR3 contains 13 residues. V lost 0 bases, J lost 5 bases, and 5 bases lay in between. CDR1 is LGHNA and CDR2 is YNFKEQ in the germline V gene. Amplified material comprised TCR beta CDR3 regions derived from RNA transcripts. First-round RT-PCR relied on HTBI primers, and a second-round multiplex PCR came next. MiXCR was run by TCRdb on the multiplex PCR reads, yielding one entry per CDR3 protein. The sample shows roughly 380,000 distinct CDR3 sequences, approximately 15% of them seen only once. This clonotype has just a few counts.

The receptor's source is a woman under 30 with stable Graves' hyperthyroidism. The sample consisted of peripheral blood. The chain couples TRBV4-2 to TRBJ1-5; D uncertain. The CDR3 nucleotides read TGTGCCAGCAGCCAAGACACAGATCAGCCCCAGCATTTT. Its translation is CASSQDTDQPQHF.